The source of this T cell receptor beta chain is a study of CD8 T cells in Susac syndrome (dated by TCRdb to between 2018 and 2021). The study in broad terms: Among the sequenced Susac syndrome patients, over five had clinically active disease and eight were in clinical remission. Clonality of the CD8+ T cell repertoire was compared between more than 10 healthy donors, around 14 Susac syndrome patients and roughly 16 multiple sclerosis patients. Repertoire sequencing was used to test whether CD8+ T cell activation and differentiation in Susac syndrome was antigen driven. At blood withdrawal, Susac syndrome patients were therapy-naive, treated with corticosteroids (with IVIg additionally given to some), or treated with IVIg alone.

Peripheral blood CD8+ and CD4+ T cells from healthy donors, Susac syndrome patients and multiple sclerosis patients were profiled by high-throughput TCR beta sequencing. The Susac syndrome patients fulfilled recently defined diagnostic criteria for either definite or probable disease. Bulk CD8+ and CD4+ T cells were purified magnetically by negative isolation, whereas CD8+ TEMRA cells were enriched by FACS. Blood was drawn into EDTA tubes, processed within 24 hours, and PBMCs were isolated by density gradient centrifugation. PBMCs intended for TCR sequencing were cryopreserved in liquid nitrogen and thawed later in a water bath at 37 degrees C. The sorted or isolated CD4+, CD8+ and CD8+ TEMRA cells reached a purity of at least 90%. RNA was extracted using the RNeasy kit, and roughly 0.5 to 1 microgram was reverse transcribed with random hexamers. TCR beta CDR3 regions were amplified with the immunoSEQ multiplex PCR assay covering 54 Vbeta and 13 Jbeta segments. PCR amplification bias was corrected using a synthetic template baseline for primer optimization and computational correction. Processing in the source paper ran as follows. Only productive sequences were kept, with reads annotated to V, D and J genes according to IMGT and analyzed in immunoSEQ Analyzer. Clonality was calculated as one minus the Shannon entropy normalized by log2 of the number of productive unique sequences. For each patient and control, public and private clones were evaluated among the 100 most prevalent clones. A clone was defined as Susac-specific if it was absent from the healthy and MS cohorts, from some 1,100 published viral clones and from other ImmuneACCESS disease sequences. The public sequencing data were trimmed at Q25 with fastp and processed into clonotypes with MiXCR by TCRdb, which kept only in-frame beta chains. Entries are consolidated by CDR3 protein sequence, retaining the most common genes and DNA. These V and J calls derive from TCRdb rather than the authors' analysis. The sample has 95,000 to 150,000 distinct CDR3 sequences on record, roughly 94% of them singletons. About 0.27% of the sample is held by the ten biggest clonotypes.

Regarding this clonotype: Which antigen it targets is not known. No clone much larger than this one lies a single base away; base qualities are absent.

Study-wide findings and limitations: The number of individuals in the TCR sequencing and HLA analysis was recognized as being relatively small. Clonal expansion was observed in Susac syndrome CD8+ repertoires, with the highest expansion in CD8+ TEMRA cells and greater expansion in clinically active than in remitting patients. Approximately 15 Susac-specific public clones were identified in the total CD8+ repertoire, and a few Susac-specific public clones were identified in the CD8+ TEMRA repertoire.

V lost 6 bases and J lost 3 bases; the stretch between them is 18 bases long. The germline V gene (reference sequence) supplies CDR1 LNHDA and CDR2 SQIVND. Its CDR3 holds 15 amino acids, cysteine through phenylalanine. Solely the CDR3 DNA is kept, with 45 bases framed from the first base. This chain is built from TRBV19 and TRBJ2-7, with the D call tentatively TRBD1 or TRBD2, each fitting 6 bases. Sequences were obtained from CD8+ T cells from PBMCs. The sequence derives from a human donor with Susac syndrome. The CDR3 amino acid sequence is: CASRPRTGGVYEQYF. The DNA reads TGTGCCAGTAGACCCCGGACCGGGGGCGTCTACGAGCAGTACTTC.